Listed below are T cell receptor beta chains from one sample, sequenced in a study of cytomegalovirus exposure and HLA in healthy donors. Generated by immunoSEQ multiplex PCR, the TCRdb table keeps only in-frame clones and is missing some. The sample has approximately 190,000 clones; around 88% are singletons. The sequencing sample was made of PBMCs. These receptors were taken from a man between 35 and 55 years old in good health and CMV-seropositive. CDR3s include the opening cysteine and the closing phenylalanine or tryptophan. Fields, in order: D gene, V gene, clone size, J gene, CDR3 protein, CDR3 DNA. D genes are given only for firm matches. The size of a clone is reported for some rows only, either as once, few or many, or as a class for expanded clones.

d_gene: TRBD1
v_gene: TRBV6-1
abundance: .
j_gene: TRBJ1-5
CDR3aa: CASSETGARNQPQHF
CDR3nt: TGTGCCAGCAGTGAGACAGGGGCACGCAATCAGCCCCAGCATTTT

d_gene: TRBD1
v_gene: TRBV7-2
abundance: .
j_gene: TRBJ1-5
CDR3aa: CASSQTGGQPQHF
CDR3nt: TGTGCCAGCAGCCAAACAGGGGGTCAGCCCCAGCATTTT

d_gene: .
v_gene: TRBV11-2
abundance: few
j_gene: TRBJ2-5
CDR3aa: CASSLSGGRETQYF
CDR3nt: TGTGCCAGCAGCTTATCAGGGGGGCGAGAGACCCAGTACTTC

d_gene: TRBD1
v_gene: TRBV12-5
abundance: .
j_gene: TRBJ2-7
CDR3aa: CASALDRDEQYF
CDR3nt: TGTGCTAGTGCCCTGGACAGGGACGAGCAGTACTTC

d_gene: TRBD1
v_gene: TRBV5-1
abundance: once
j_gene: TRBJ1-3
CDR3aa: CASSIVPGQGPSSGNTIYF
CDR3nt: TGCGCCAGCAGCATAGTCCCGGGACAGGGACCCAGCTCTGGAAACACCATATATTTT

d_gene: .
v_gene: TRBV5-1
abundance: .
j_gene: TRBJ2-2
CDR3aa: CASSSKDSSNTGELFF
CDR3nt: TGCGCCAGCAGCTCGAAGGACAGCTCGAACACCGGGGAGCTGTTTTTT

d_gene: TRBD1
v_gene: TRBV10-3
abundance: once
j_gene: TRBJ2-3
CDR3aa: CAIMSLPGQGVDTQYF
CDR3nt: TGTGCCATCATGAGCCTACCCGGGCAGGGGGTAGATACGCAGTATTTT

d_gene: TRBD1
v_gene: TRBV7-2
abundance: .
j_gene: TRBJ1-2
CDR3aa: CASSLVTGNYGYTF
CDR3nt: TGTGCCAGCAGCTTAGTGACAGGGAACTATGGCTACACCTTC

d_gene: TRBD2
v_gene: TRBV4-2
abundance: .
j_gene: TRBJ2-1
CDR3aa: CASSQDYREGHYEQFF
CDR3nt: TGTGCCAGCAGCCAAGATTACCGGGAGGGCCACTATGAGCAGTTCTTC

d_gene: TRBD1
v_gene: TRBV27
abundance: few
j_gene: TRBJ2-3
CDR3aa: CASAGQGIIAQYF
CDR3nt: TGTGCCAGCGCCGGACAGGGTATAATTGCGCAGTATTTT

d_gene: TRBD2
v_gene: TRBV15
abundance: once
j_gene: TRBJ2-7
CDR3aa: CATSARPGIPGLANYEQYF
CDR3nt: TGTGCCACCAGCGCGCGACCAGGTATTCCGGGACTAGCCAACTACGAGCAGTACTTC

d_gene: .
v_gene: TRBV6-5
abundance: .
j_gene: TRBJ1-5
CDR3aa: CASAPSRGLNQPQHF
CDR3nt: TGTGCCAGCGCTCCCAGTCGGGGATTAAATCAGCCCCAGCATTTT

d_gene: .
v_gene: TRBV7-9
abundance: .
j_gene: TRBJ2-3
CDR3aa: CASSRGASGRTDTQYF
CDR3nt: TGTGCCAGCAGCCGGGGGGCGTCAGGGCGCACAGATACGCAGTATTTT

d_gene: TRBD1
v_gene: TRBV16
abundance: once
j_gene: TRBJ1-6
CDR3aa: CASSLPTGDSPLHF
CDR3nt: TGTGCCAGCAGCCTCCCGACAGGGGATTCACCCCTCCACTTT

d_gene: .
v_gene: TRBV5-1
abundance: .
j_gene: TRBJ2-1
CDR3aa: CATRPPGVGLGEQFF
CDR3nt: TGCGCCACCAGGCCCCCGGGAGTCGGTCTCGGTGAGCAGTTCTTC

d_gene: TRBD1
v_gene: TRBV11-3
abundance: .
j_gene: TRBJ1-1
CDR3aa: CASSRSGQGPVGVNTEAFF
CDR3nt: TGTGCCAGCAGCCGCTCCGGACAGGGTCCGGTTGGGGTGAACACTGAAGCTTTCTTT

d_gene: .
v_gene: TRBV5-1
abundance: .
j_gene: TRBJ2-1
CDR3aa: CASSLAVRGGVEQFF
CDR3nt: TGCGCCAGCAGCTTGGCGGTCCGAGGCGGGGTTGAGCAGTTCTTC

d_gene: TRBD2
v_gene: TRBV5-3
abundance: .
j_gene: TRBJ2-5
CDR3aa: CARSYDSGRARETQYF
CDR3nt: TGTGCCAGAAGCTATGATAGCGGGAGGGCCCGGGAGACCCAGTACTTC

d_gene: TRBD1
v_gene: TRBV19
abundance: .
j_gene: TRBJ1-1
CDR3aa: CASSIDDRGYGTEAFF
CDR3nt: TGTGCCAGTAGTATCGACGACAGGGGGTACGGCACTGAAGCTTTCTTT

d_gene: .
v_gene: TRBV5-1
abundance: .
j_gene: TRBJ1-1
CDR3aa: CASSSATGKGTEAFF
CDR3nt: TGCGCCAGCAGCTCCGCTACAGGGAAGGGCACTGAAGCTTTCTTT

d_gene: .
v_gene: TRBV6-5
abundance: .
j_gene: TRBJ1-6
CDR3aa: CASSPSPIYNSPLHF
CDR3nt: TGTGCCAGCAGTCCATCCCCTATTTATAATTCACCCCTCCACTTT

d_gene: .
v_gene: TRBV1
abundance: .
j_gene: TRBJ2-3
CDR3aa: CTMCEPTQYF
CDR3nt: TGCACCATGTGCGAACCTACGCAGTATTTT

d_gene: .
v_gene: TRBV29-1
abundance: .
j_gene: TRBJ2-5
CDR3aa: CSVAFVTQYF
CDR3nt: TGCAGCGTTGCTTTCGTGACCCAGTACTTC

d_gene: .
v_gene: TRBV25-1
abundance: .
j_gene: TRBJ1-1
CDR3aa: CASSPDNMNTEAFF
CDR3nt: TGTGCCAGCAGCCCCGACAACATGAACACTGAAGCTTTCTTT

d_gene: TRBD2
v_gene: TRBV4-2
abundance: .
j_gene: TRBJ2-1
CDR3aa: CASSQDGRAGGPGNEQFF
CDR3nt: TGTGCCAGCAGCCAAGATGGGCGCGCGGGAGGCCCGGGAAATGAGCAGTTCTTC

d_gene: .
v_gene: TRBV30
abundance: .
j_gene: TRBJ2-3
CDR3aa: CAWSNGDTQYF
CDR3nt: TGTGCCTGGAGTAACGGAGATACGCAGTATTTT

d_gene: .
v_gene: TRBV2
abundance: .
j_gene: TRBJ2-1
CDR3aa: CASSVDYTEQFF
CDR3nt: TGTGCCAGCAGTGTTGACTATACTGAGCAGTTCTTC

d_gene: TRBD1
v_gene: TRBV10-3
abundance: .
j_gene: TRBJ2-7
CDR3aa: CAISEPGQVSYEQYF
CDR3nt: TGTGCCATCAGTGAGCCGGGACAGGTCTCCTACGAGCAGTACTTC

d_gene: TRBD1
v_gene: TRBV7-2
abundance: few
j_gene: TRBJ2-1
CDR3aa: CASSSRGQAYNEQFF
CDR3nt: TGTGCCAGCAGCTCCCGGGGACAGGCTTACAATGAGCAGTTCTTC

d_gene: .
v_gene: TRBV5-1
abundance: few
j_gene: TRBJ2-5
CDR3aa: CASSLDSQETQYF
CDR3nt: TGCGCCAGCAGCTTGGACAGCCAAGAGACCCAGTACTTC

d_gene: .
v_gene: TRBV27
abundance: few
j_gene: TRBJ2-7
CDR3aa: CASSILVIITEQYF
CDR3nt: TGTGCCAGCAGCATTTTAGTTATTATAACCGAGCAGTACTTC

d_gene: .
v_gene: TRBV7-6
abundance: .
j_gene: TRBJ1-4
CDR3aa: CASSFDRGRGEKLFF
CDR3nt: TGTGCCAGCAGCTTTGACCGGGGCAGGGGTGAAAAACTGTTTTTT

d_gene: .
v_gene: TRBV6-6
abundance: .
j_gene: TRBJ1-1
CDR3aa: CASSSDRETEAFF
CDR3nt: TGTGCCAGCAGCTCCGACAGAGAAACTGAAGCTTTCTTT